This T cell receptor (beta chain) was found in a study of metastatic and nonmetastatic thyroid tumors. On the study more broadly: Across peripheral blood and tumor or nodule tissue samples taken from malignant and benign thyroid patients, the repertoires were compared with one another.

Not a single patient had been given any form of treatment at any point before undergoing thyroid surgery. In the original workflow: Built for papillary thyroid cancer, a distant-metastasis classifier drew on CDR3 differences across clinicopathological groups. TCRdb re-called clones via MiXCR from the PCR reads. TCRdb, not the original authors, processed these V and J calls. The table has approximately 6,600 clones, roughly 35% seen once. The germline CDR1 and CDR2 sequences are SGHTA and FQGTGA. The CDR3 is 15 residues long. V was pared by 3 bases and J by 3 bases, with 5 bases of the junction left unmatched.

The chain joins TRBV7-3 to TRBJ2-7, with TRBD2 matching 10 bases. The receptor was derived from a female donor with papillary thyroid cancer or a benign thyroid nodule (not recorded which). Some clones in this sample may be carry-over from other donors' samples. The sample comprised adjacent normal tissue. As DNA, the CDR3 is TGTGCCAGCAGCTTGGGAGCGGGAGGGATCTACGAGCAGTACTTC. Amino acids: CASSLGAGGIYEQYF.